Detailed here is one T cell receptor beta chain. What it binds is not known. Trimming at V came to 3 bases and at J to 8 bases, leaving 10 bases not matched to a gene. This CDR3 is built from 15 residues. Germline V gives CDR1 LNHDA, CDR2 SQIVND (reference sequence). Healthy individuals who donated bone marrow served as the donors. This record comes from a study of cytomegalovirus exposure and HLA in healthy donors. Study outcomes and limitations: Cytomegalovirus status was reportedly diagnosed by the classifier with high specificity and sensitivity. The study reported that TCR beta sequences accurately predicted HLA-A and HLA-B alleles in most subjects. A missense variant in DCLRE1C was later tied to TCR beta V- and J-gene trimming.

The primer mix had 60 Vbeta and 13 Jbeta primers. The method was immunoSEQ multiplex PCR; TCRdb's version includes in-frame clones alone and lacks a portion of them. The table records some 150,000 clones, about 78% of them present only once. The TCR originated in a middle-aged man in good health and CMV-seropositive. The sample consisted of PBMCs. This rearrangement joins TRBV19 to TRBJ1-2; 9 bases are shared with TRBD1. The CDR3 DNA follows: TGTGCCAGTAGTATGGACATACAGGGGGCGGACGGCTACACCTTC. Residues: CASSMDIQGADGYTF.